The rows below give T cell receptor beta chains drawn from one sample of a study of Graves' ophthalmopathy and Graves' hyperthyroidism. TCRdb fed the multiplex PCR reads into MiXCR, producing one record per CDR3 protein. The sample has some 360,000 distinct CDR3 sequences, about 18% seen once. The sample was peripheral blood. These TCRs come from an adult woman with stable Graves' hyperthyroidism. Both conserved end residues are part of each CDR3. Fields, in order: V gene, J gene, CDR3 protein.

v_call: TRBV20-1
j_call: TRBJ2-6
cdr3_aa: CSARRGGSGANVLTF

v_call: TRBV4-1
j_call: TRBJ1-3
cdr3_aa: CASSQPGRVSGNTIYF

v_call: TRBV30
j_call: TRBJ1-6
cdr3_aa: CAWRGRWFSPLHF

v_call: TRBV29-1
j_call: TRBJ2-2
cdr3_aa: CSVEVGARTGELFF

v_call: TRBV6-4
j_call: TRBJ2-6
cdr3_aa: CASRPQLGDRGSWGANVLTF

v_call: TRBV10-3
j_call: TRBJ1-2
cdr3_aa: CAISELKAGEDGYTF

v_call: TRBV12-5
j_call: TRBJ2-7
cdr3_aa: CASGPGPFQQYF

v_call: TRBV2
j_call: TRBJ2-2
cdr3_aa: CASRGLAGGPNTGELFF

v_call: TRBV11-2
j_call: TRBJ1-1
cdr3_aa: CASSLGEVTNTEAFF

v_call: TRBV6-1
j_call: TRBJ1-1
cdr3_aa: CASSSGQGATEAFF

v_call: TRBV11-2
j_call: TRBJ2-7
cdr3_aa: CASSQGTRRPSYEQYF

v_call: TRBV30
j_call: TRBJ2-5
cdr3_aa: CAWTVGGRETQYF

v_call: TRBV7-8
j_call: TRBJ2-2
cdr3_aa: CASSLGWGTGELFF

v_call: TRBV2
j_call: TRBJ2-6
cdr3_aa: CASSETRTPSSGANVLTF

v_call: TRBV7-2
j_call: TRBJ2-5
cdr3_aa: CASSLWTRETQYF